This T cell receptor beta chain was retrieved from a study of blood T cell repertoires in COVID-19. The authors' processing: Amplified reference gene primers provided the basis for estimating nucleated cell counts. Some clones are missing from TCRdb's copy, which holds only in-frame ones; the method was immunoSEQ multiplex PCR. For V, J and clone size, that table is used; D and trimming come from the DNA. The sample shows about 400,000 clones, roughly 89% of them seen only once. Residents of about two dozen US areas, aged about 18 to 89 years, made up the participants. Cohorts were based on clinical histories the participants reported. The receptor's source is a woman under 40 who had recovered from COVID-19. Sequencing was done on a sample of PBMCs or T cells enriched from blood (not recorded which).

The CDR3 protein is CASNLQGHNTEAFF. The CDR3 DNA is TGTGCCAGTAACTTACAGGGGCATAACACTGAAGCTTTCTTT. The chain combines TRBV19 with TRBJ1-1, with TRBD1 identical over 7 bases. CDR3 size: 14 residues. V shed 7 bases and J 2 bases; nucleotides not matched to a gene: 7. The V gene's germline CDR1 is LNHDA and CDR2 SQIVND (reference sequence).